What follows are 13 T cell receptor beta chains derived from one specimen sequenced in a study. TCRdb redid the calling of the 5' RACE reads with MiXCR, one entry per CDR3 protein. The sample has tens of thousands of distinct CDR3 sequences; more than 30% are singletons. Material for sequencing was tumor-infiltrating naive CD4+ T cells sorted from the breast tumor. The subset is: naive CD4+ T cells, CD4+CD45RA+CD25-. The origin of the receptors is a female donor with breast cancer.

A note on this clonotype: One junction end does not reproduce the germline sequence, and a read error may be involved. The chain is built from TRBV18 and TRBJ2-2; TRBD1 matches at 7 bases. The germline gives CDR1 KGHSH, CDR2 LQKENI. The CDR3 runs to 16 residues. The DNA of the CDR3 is TGTGCCAGCCCACCGGCAGGGGGATCGAACACCGGAGAGCTGTTTTTT. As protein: CASPPAGGSNTGELFF.

The chain's CDR3 is CASSSQGGAGSEAFF. Written as DNA, the CDR3 is TGTGCCAGCAGCTCCCAAGGGGGCGCCGGGAGTGAAGCTTTCTTT. This sequence joins TRBV7-2 and TRBJ1-1, with 7 bases that match TRBD1. CDR3 length: 15 amino acids. After removal of 4 bases from V and 7 bases from J, the junction contained 12 bases not matched to a gene. Germline loops: CDR1 SGHTA, CDR2 FQGNSA.

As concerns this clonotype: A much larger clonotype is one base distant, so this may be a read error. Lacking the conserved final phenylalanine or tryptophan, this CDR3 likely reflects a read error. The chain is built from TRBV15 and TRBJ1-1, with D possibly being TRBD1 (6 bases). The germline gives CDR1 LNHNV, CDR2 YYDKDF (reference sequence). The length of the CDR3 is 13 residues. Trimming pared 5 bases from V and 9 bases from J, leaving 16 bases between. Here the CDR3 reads CATSGNRDRKAFL. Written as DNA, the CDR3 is TGTGCCACCAGCGGAAACAGGGATCGTAAAGCTTTCTTA.

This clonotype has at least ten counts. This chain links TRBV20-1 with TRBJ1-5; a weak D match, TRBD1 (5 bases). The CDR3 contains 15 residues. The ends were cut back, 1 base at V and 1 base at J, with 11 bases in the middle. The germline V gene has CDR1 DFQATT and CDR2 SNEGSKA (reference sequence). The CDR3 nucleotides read TGCAGTGCTAGAGTGTGGGGGGAGAGCAATCAGCCCCAGCATTTT. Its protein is CSARVWGESNQPQHF.

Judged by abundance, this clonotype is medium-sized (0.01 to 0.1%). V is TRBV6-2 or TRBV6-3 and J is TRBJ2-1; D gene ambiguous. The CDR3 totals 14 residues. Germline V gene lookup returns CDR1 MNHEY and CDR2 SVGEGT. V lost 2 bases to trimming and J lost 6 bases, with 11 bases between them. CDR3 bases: TGTGCCAGCAGTTACGGGATTTTTGGCAATGAGCAGTTCTTC. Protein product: CASSYGIFGNEQFF.

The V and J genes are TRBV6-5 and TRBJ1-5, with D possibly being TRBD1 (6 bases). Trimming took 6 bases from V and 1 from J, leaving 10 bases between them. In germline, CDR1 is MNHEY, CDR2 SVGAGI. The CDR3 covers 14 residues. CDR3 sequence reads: CASRSQGSNQPQHF. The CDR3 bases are TGTGCCAGCAGATCTCAGGGGAGCAATCAGCCCCAGCATTTT.

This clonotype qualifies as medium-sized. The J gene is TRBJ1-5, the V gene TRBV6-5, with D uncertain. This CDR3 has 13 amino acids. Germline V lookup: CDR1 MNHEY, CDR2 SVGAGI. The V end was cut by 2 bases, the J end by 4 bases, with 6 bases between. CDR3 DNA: TGTGCCAGCAGTTACGGAGGGAATCAGCCCCAGCATTTT. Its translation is CASSYGGNQPQHF.

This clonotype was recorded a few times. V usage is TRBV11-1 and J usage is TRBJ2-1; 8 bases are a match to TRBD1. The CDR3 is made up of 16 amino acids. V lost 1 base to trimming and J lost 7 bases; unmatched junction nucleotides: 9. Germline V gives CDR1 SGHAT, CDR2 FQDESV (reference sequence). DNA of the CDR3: TGTGCCAGCAGCTTAGGCGGCAGGGGGCCGCGGAATGAGCAGTTCTTC. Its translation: CASSLGGRGPRNEQFF. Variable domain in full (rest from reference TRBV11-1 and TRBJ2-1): EAEVAQSPRYKITEKSQAVAFWCDPISGHATLYWYRQILGQGPELLVQFQDESVVDDSQLPKDRFSAERLKGVDSTLKIQPAELGDSAMYLCASSLGGRGPRNEQFFGPGTRLTVL.

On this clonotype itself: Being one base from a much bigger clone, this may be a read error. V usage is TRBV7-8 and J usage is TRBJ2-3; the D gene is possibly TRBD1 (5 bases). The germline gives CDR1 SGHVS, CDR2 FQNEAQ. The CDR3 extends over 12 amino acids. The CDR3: CASSQFTGTQYF. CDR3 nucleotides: TGTGCCAGCAGCCAATTCACAGGTACGCAGTATTTT.

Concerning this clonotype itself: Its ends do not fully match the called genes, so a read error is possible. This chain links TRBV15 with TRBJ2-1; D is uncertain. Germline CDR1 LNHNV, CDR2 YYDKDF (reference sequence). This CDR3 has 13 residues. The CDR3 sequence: CATSRDAVVEQLF. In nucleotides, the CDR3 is TGTGCCACCAGCAGAGATGCAGTTGTTGAGCAGCTCTTC. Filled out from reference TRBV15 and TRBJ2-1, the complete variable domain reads DAMVIQNPRYQVTQFGKPVTLSCSQTLNHNVMYWYQQKSSQAPKLLFHYYDKDFNNEADTPDNFQSRRPNTSFCFLDIRSPGLGDTAMYLCATSRDAVVEQLFGPGTRLTVL.

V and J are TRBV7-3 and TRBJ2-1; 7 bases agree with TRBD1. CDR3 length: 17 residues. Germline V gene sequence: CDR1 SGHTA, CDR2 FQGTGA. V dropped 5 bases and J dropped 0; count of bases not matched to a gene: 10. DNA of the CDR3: TGTGCCAGCAGCCCGAGGACAGGCAAAAGCTCCTACAATGAGCAGTTCTTC. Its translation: CASSPRTGKSSYNEQFF.

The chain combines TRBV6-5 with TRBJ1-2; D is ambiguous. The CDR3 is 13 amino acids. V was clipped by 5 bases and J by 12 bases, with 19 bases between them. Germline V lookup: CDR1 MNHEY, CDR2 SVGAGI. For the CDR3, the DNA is TGTGCCAGCAGTACCCAAGAGCTCTCTGGAAACACCTTC. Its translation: CASSTQELSGNTF.

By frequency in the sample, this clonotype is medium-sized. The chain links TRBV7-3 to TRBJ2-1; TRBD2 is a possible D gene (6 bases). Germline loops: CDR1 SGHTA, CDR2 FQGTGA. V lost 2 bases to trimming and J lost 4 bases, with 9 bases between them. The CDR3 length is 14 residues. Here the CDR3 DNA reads TGTGCCAGCAGCTTAGTCCGGGGGTACAATGAGCAGTTCTTC. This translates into CASSLVRGYNEQFF. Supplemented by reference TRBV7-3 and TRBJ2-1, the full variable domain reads GAGVSQTPSNKVTEKGKYVELRCDPISGHTALYWYRQSLGQGPEFLIYFQGTGAADDSGLPNDRFFAVRPEGSVSTLKIQRTERGDSAVYLCASSLVRGYNEQFFGPGTRLTVL.